The source of this T cell receptor beta chain is a study of cytomegalovirus exposure and HLA in healthy donors. Study conclusions and caveats: Likely technical artifact: a cluster of highly shared sequence variants. As a later analysis showed, a missense DCLRE1C variant was linked to trimming of TCR beta V- and J-genes. The classifier, whose performance was assessed in both the original and validation cohorts, reportedly diagnosed cytomegalovirus status with high specificity and sensitivity. According to a later analysis, donors in an Asian-associated ancestry cluster reportedly had fewer N-insertions than the roughly 720-donor mean.

Germline assignment: CDR1 MDHEN and CDR2 SYDVKM. With V trimmed by 6 bases and J by 3 bases, 10 bases remained unmatched. The CDR3 has 15 amino acids. In the PCR, 60 Vbeta and 13 Jbeta primers were used. Libraries were prepared by immunoSEQ multiplex PCR; TCRdb keeps only in-frame clonotypes and omits some of them. The top ten hold approximately 3.5% of the sample, which has over 100,000 clones, around 78% seen once. Regarding this clone: The antigen remains undetermined.

Sequences were obtained from PBMCs. The chain recombines TRBV28 with TRBJ1-1, with 7 bases identical to TRBD1. The clonotype was recovered from a woman in her twenties or thirties in good health and CMV-seropositive. CDR3 sequence: CASRNTGDKYTEAFF. CDR3 coding DNA: TGTGCCAGCAGAAATACAGGGGATAAATACACTGAAGCTTTCTTT.